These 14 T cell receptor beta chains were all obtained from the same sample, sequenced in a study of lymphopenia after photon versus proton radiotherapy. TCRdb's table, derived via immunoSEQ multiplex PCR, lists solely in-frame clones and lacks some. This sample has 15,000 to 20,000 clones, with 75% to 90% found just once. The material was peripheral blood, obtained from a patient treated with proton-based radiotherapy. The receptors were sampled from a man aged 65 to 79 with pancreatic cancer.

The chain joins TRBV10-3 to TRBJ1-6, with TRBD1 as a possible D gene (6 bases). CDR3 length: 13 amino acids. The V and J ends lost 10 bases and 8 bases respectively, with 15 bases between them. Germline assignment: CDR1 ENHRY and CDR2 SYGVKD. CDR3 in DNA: TGTGCCACCACAGGGAAGGGGGATTCACCCCTCCACTTT. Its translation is CATTGKGDSPLHF.

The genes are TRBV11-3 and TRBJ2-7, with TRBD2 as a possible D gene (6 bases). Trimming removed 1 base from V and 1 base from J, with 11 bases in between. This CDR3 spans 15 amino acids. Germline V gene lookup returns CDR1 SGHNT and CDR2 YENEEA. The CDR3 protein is CASSLGIGLSYEQYF. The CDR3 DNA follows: TGTGCCAGCAGCTTAGGAATTGGACTATCCTACGAGCAGTACTTC.

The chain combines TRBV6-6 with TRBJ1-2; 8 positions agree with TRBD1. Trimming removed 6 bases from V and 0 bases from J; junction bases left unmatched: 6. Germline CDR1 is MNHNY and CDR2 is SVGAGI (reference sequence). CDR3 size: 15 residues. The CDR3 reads CASREQGDPNYGYTF. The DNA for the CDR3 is TGTGCCAGCAGGGAACAGGGGGACCCTAACTATGGCTACACCTTC.

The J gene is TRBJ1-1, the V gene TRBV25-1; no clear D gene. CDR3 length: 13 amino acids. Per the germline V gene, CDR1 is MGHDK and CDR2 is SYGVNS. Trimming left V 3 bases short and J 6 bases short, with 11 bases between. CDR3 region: CASSDPLWAEAFF. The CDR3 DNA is TGTGCCAGCAGTGACCCCCTCTGGGCTGAAGCTTTCTTT.

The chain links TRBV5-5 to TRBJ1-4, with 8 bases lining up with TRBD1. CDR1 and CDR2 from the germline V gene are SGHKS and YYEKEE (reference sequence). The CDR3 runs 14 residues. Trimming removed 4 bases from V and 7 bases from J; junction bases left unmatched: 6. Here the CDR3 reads CASSPGQGSEKLFF. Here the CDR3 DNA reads TGTGCCAGCAGCCCAGGACAGGGTAGTGAAAAACTGTTTTTT.

In DNA form, the CDR3 reads TGTGCCAGCAGCTTGTTAGACAGGGGATTTATGAACACTGAAGCTTTCTTT. Translated, it gives CASSLLDRGFMNTEAFF. V is TRBV11-2 and J is TRBJ1-1; 8 nucleotides agree with TRBD1. Unmatched junction bases numbered 9, after V lost 3 bases and J lost 0 bases. The germline gives CDR1 SGHAT, CDR2 FQNNGV. The CDR3 consists of 17 residues.

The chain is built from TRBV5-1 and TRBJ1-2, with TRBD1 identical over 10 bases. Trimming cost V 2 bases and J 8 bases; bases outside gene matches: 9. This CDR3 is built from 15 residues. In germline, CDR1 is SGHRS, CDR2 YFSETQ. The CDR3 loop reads CASSFGTGVSGGYTF. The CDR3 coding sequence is TGCGCCAGCAGCTTTGGGACAGGGGTGTCAGGCGGCTACACCTTC. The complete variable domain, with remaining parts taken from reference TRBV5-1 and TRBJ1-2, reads KAGVTQTPRYLIKTRGQQVTLSCSPISGHRSVSWYQQTPGQGLQFLFEYFSETQRNKGNFPGRFSGRQFSNSRSEMNVSTLELGDSALYLCASSFGTGVSGGYTFGSGTRLTVV.

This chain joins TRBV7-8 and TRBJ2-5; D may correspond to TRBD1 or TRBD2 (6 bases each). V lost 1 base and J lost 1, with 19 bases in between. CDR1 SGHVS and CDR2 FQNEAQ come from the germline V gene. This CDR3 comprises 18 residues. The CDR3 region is CASSLVGLRRGSQETQYF. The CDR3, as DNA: TGTGCCAGCAGCTTAGTCGGCTTAAGGAGGGGGTCCCAAGAGACCCAGTACTTC.

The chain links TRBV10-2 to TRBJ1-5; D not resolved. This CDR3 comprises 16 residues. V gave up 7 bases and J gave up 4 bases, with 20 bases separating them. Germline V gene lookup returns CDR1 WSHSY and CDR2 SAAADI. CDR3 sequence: CASTRDYTVTNQPQHF. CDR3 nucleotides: TGCGCCAGCACCCGAGACTACACGGTCACGAATCAGCCCCAGCATTTT.

The CDR3 coding sequence is TGTGCCAGCAGCCCCAGGGACCGCACAGATACGCAGTATTTT. This codes for CASSPRDRTDTQYF. This rearrangement joins TRBV5-4 to TRBJ2-3, with D possibly being TRBD1 or TRBD2 (5 bases each). Germline CDR1 and CDR2: SGHNT and YYREEE (reference sequence). Trimming removed 4 bases from V and 1 base from J, with 10 bases in between. CDR3 length: 14 residues.

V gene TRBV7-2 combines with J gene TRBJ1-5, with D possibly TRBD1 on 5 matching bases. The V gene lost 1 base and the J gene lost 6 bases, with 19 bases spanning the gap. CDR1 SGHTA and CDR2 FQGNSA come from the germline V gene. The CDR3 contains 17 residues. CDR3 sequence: CASSLVQGMGNGQPQHF. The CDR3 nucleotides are TGTGCCAGCAGCTTAGTTCAGGGTATGGGGAATGGTCAGCCCCAGCATTTT.

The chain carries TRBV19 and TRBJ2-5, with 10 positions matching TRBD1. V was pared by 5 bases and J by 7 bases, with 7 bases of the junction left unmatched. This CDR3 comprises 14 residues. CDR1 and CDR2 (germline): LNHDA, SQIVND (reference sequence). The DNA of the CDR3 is TGTGCCAGTAGTCCAGGGACAGGGGCATCGACCCAGTACTTC. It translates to CASSPGTGASTQYF. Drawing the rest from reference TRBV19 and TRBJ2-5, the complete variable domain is DGGITQSPKYLFRKEGQNVTLSCEQNLNHDAMYWYRQDPGQGLRLIYYSQIVNDFQKGDIAEGYSVSREKKESFPLTVTSAQKNPTAFYLCASSPGTGASTQYFGPGTRLLVL.

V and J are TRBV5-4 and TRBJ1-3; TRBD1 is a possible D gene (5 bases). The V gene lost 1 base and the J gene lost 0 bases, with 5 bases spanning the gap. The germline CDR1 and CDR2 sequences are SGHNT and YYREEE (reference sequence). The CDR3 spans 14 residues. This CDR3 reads CASSLQGSGNTIYF. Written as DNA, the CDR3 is TGTGCCAGCAGCTTGCAGGGCTCTGGAAACACCATATATTTT.

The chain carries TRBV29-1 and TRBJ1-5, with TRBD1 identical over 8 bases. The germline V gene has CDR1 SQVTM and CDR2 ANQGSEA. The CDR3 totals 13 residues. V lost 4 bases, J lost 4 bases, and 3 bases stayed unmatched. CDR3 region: CSVVDRANQPQHF. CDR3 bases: TGCAGCGTTGTGGACAGGGCGAATCAGCCCCAGCATTTT.